This T cell receptor beta chain was sequenced for a study of shared clonotypes between healthy human individuals. Study observations and caveats: It was expected that sequencing depth would affect clonotype sharing among donors.

Comments on this clone: Its antigen is as yet unknown.

Trimming removed 5 bases from V and 3 bases from J, with 13 bases in between. The length of the CDR3 is 14 residues. CDR1 is SEHNR and CDR2 is FQNEAQ in the germline V gene (reference sequence). Assay execution took place at the deep level. The repertoire was sequenced with immunoSEQ multiplex PCR; TCRdb's copy has only in-frame clones and lacks some. The sample comprises about 320,000 clones, around nine tenths of which are singletons, and about 17% rests with the top ten. Input material: memory CD8+ T cells sorted from blood. Subset meaning: CD45RO+ cells pooled with CCR7-negative TemRA cells. The clonotype was recovered from a man between 18 and 35 years old in good health. This rearrangement joins TRBV7-9 to TRBJ1-2, with D possibly being TRBD1 (6 bases). As DNA, the CDR3 is TGTGCCAGCAGCCCCCCAGGGGTTCACTATGGCTACACCTTC. Residues: CASSPPGVHYGYTF. Drawing the rest from reference TRBV7-9 and TRBJ1-2, the complete variable domain is DTGVSQNPRHKITKRGQNVTFRCDPISEHNRLYWYRQTLGQGPEFLTYFQNEAQLEKSRLLSDRFSAERPKGSFSTLEIQRTEQGDSAMYLCASSPPGVHYGYTFGSGTRLTVV.